This T cell receptor (beta chain) was identified during a study of cytomegalovirus exposure and HLA in healthy donors. Notes on the study in general: In a later analysis, TCR beta V- and J-gene trimming was associated with a missense DCLRE1C variant. According to an earlier analysis, most TCR beta V segments yielded productive rearrangements about 90% or about 30% of the time.

Trimming cost V 2 bases and J 0 bases; bases outside gene matches: 7. CDR3 size: 16 residues. Germline loops: CDR1 SQVTM, CDR2 ANQGSEA. The table lists this clone with a count of one. Its antigen is still unknown. PCR employed 60 Vbeta and 13 Jbeta primers. Libraries were prepared by immunoSEQ multiplex PCR; TCRdb keeps only in-frame clonotypes and omits some of them. The data contain about 140,000 clones, roughly three fifths of them singletons. The chain carries TRBV29-1 and TRBJ2-3; 8 nucleotides align to TRBD2. Sequenced: PBMCs. The clonotype was recovered from a male donor in good health and CMV-seronegative. CDR3 bases: TGCAGCGTTGAACATGGGCGGGGGGTTAGCACAGATACGCAGTATTTT. It yields the protein CSVEHGRGVSTDTQYF.